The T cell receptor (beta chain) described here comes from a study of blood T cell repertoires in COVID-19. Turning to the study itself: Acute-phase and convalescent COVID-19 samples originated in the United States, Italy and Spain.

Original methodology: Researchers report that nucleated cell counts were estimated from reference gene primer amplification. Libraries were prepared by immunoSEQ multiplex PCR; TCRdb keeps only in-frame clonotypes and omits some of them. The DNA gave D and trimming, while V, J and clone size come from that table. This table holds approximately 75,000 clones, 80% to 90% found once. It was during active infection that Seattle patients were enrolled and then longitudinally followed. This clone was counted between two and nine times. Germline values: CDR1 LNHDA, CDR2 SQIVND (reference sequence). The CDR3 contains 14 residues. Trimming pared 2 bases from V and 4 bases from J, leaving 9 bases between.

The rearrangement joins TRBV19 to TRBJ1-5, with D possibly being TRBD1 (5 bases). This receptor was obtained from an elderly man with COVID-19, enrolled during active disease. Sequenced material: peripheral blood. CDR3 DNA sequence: TGTGCCAGTAGTATAAGAGACAGAAATCAGCCCCAGCATTTT. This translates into CASSIRDRNQPQHF. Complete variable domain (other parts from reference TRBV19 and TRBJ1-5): DGGITQSPKYLFRKEGQNVTLSCEQNLNHDAMYWYRQDPGQGLRLIYYSQIVNDFQKGDIAEGYSVSREKKESFPLTVTSAQKNPTAFYLCASSIRDRNQPQHFGDGTRLSIL.